Here is one T cell receptor beta chain with its context. Its antigen is still unknown. The CDR3 is 12 residues long. Trimming stripped 2 bases from V and 5 bases from J, with 6 bases between. In germline, CDR1 is KGHSH, CDR2 LQKENI. With 60 Vbeta and 13 Jbeta primers, the PCR was carried out. Sequencing was performed with immunoSEQ multiplex PCR; in TCRdb, only in-frame clones are kept and a portion is missing. The table lists fewer than 200,000 clones, approximately 80% of them singletons, with about 2% in the top ten. This entry is derived from a study of cytomegalovirus exposure and HLA in healthy donors. Findings and caveats of the study: Accurate HLA-A and HLA-B prediction from TCR beta sequences was reported for most subjects. It was 150 to 200 TCR beta chains that were listed as cytomegalovirus-associated. In vitro experiments confirmed that a few CMV-associated chains were specific for CMV antigens.

This TCR was recovered from a woman under 40 in good health and CMV-seronegative. Sample: PBMCs. The chain employs TRBV18 and TRBJ2-5; D may be TRBD1 (5 bases). CDR3 amino acids: CASSPGAETQYF. The CDR3, as DNA: TGTGCCAGCTCACCAGGGGCGGAGACCCAGTACTTC.